Given below is one T cell receptor (beta chain) in context. The antigen is unknown. While the first cohort had 650 to 850 subjects, the donors belonged to the separate validation cohort of about 120 subjects. This entry comes from a study of cytomegalovirus exposure and HLA in healthy donors. V lost 4 bases to trimming and J lost 6 bases, with 14 bases between them. The germline V gene has CDR1 MNHEY and CDR2 SMNVEV (reference sequence). This CDR3 spans 14 amino acids. Produced via immunoSEQ multiplex PCR; TCRdb's table is partial and in-frame only. The sample shows roughly 190,000 clones, 86% of them seen only once. Study findings and constraints: Rarity marked most TCR sequences, yet some public TCRs occurred in many donors. In vitro assays verified that a few CMV-associated chains recognized CMV antigens specifically.

The gene calls are TRBV27 and TRBJ2-3; a possible D gene is TRBD1 (7 bases). Specimen: PBMCs. This TCR derives from a man aged 25-45 years in good health and CMV-seropositive. CDR3 in amino acids: CASSSWQGGDTQYF. CDR3 DNA: TGTGCCAGCAGTTCCTGGCAGGGGGGCGATACGCAGTATTTT.